Below are 9 T cell receptor beta chains sequenced from a single sample in a study of T cell responses to AZD1222 COVID-19 vaccine. The protocol was immunoSEQ multiplex PCR, while the TCRdb copy is restricted to in-frame clones and leaves out a portion. Among about 100,000 clones, about nine tenths were seen once, and the ten largest hold 1.3%. The sequences come from peripheral blood, collected on day 0 of AZD1222 vaccination. Receptor source: an adult in good health.

On this clone: Other DNA sequences in this sample translate to the same CDR3. The CDR3 is CASSLSLAGSYNEQFF. CDR3 coding DNA: TGTGCCAGCAGCTTATCACTAGCGGGATCCTACAATGAGCAGTTCTTC. This chain links TRBV7-9 with TRBJ2-1; TRBD2 matches 10 bases. Germline trimming cut 2 bases from V and 1 base from J; bases unmatched to any gene: 2. Germline CDR1 reads SEHNR; CDR2 reads FQNEAQ (reference sequence). This CDR3 spans 16 amino acids.

J is TRBJ2-5 and V is TRBV21-1. TRBV21-1 is recorded as a pseudogene. This CDR3 contains 9 residues. CDR3 sequence: CASGETQYF. The CDR3 coding sequence is TGTGCCAGCGGGGAGACCCAGTACTTC.

CDR3 nucleotides: TGCGCCAGCCGGGCCGGGAACACAGATACGCAGTATTTT. It specifies CASRAGNTDTQYF. This chain joins TRBV5-1 and TRBJ2-3; D is possibly TRBD2 (5 bases). This CDR3 has 13 amino acids. V was trimmed by 7 bases and J by 2 bases, leaving 11 bases between them. In germline, CDR1 is SGHRS, CDR2 YFSETQ.

This rearrangement joins TRBV6-1 to TRBJ1-6; D unclear. The germline V gene encodes CDR1 MNHNS and CDR2 SASEGT. CDR3 length: 14 residues. Trimming cost V 1 base and J 7 bases, with 8 bases left between them. DNA of the CDR3: TGTGCCAGCAGTGAAGGGGCAGAAAATTCACCCCTCCACTTT. It yields the protein CASSEGAENSPLHF.

The chain has TRBV27 and TRBJ1-2, with D maybe TRBD1 (6 bases). Trimming took 5 bases from V and 8 from J, leaving 18 bases between them. Germline V gene lookup returns CDR1 MNHEY and CDR2 SMNVEV (reference sequence). The CDR3 runs 14 residues. The CDR3 sequence is CASSTNNRVSGYTF. As DNA, the CDR3 is TGTGCCAGCAGTACCAACAACAGGGTGTCAGGCTACACCTTC.

V is TRBV24-1 and J is TRBJ2-2; D remains unclear. Germline V gene sequence: CDR1 KGHDR, CDR2 SFDVKD. CDR3 length equals 14 residues. Trimming took off 1 base at V and 4 bases at J, with 6 bases between the two ends. CDR3 sequence reads: CATSDFRGTGELFF. In nucleotides, the CDR3 is TGTGCCACCAGTGATTTTCGCGGCACCGGGGAGCTGTTTTTT.

The chain links TRBV10-2 to TRBJ1-2, with D possibly matching TRBD1 (5 bases). Germline CDR1 WSHSY, CDR2 SAAADI. The CDR3 contains 13 residues. V lost 5 bases and J 3 bases, leaving 10 bases between the germline ends. CDR3 loop: CASSRREDYGYTF. CDR3 nucleotides: TGCGCCAGCAGTCGCAGGGAGGACTATGGCTACACCTTC.

The chain joins TRBV5-1 to TRBJ2-3, with D unclear. The CDR3 is 16 residues long. The ends were cut back, 4 bases at V and 4 bases at J, with 19 bases in the middle. Germline V CDR1 and CDR2: SGHRS, YFSETQ. The CDR3 coding sequence is TGCGCCAGCAGCAGTGGTGGGGTTGCTCCCCCAGATACGCAGTATTTT. Translation: CASSSGGVAPPDTQYF.

V gene TRBV7-3 combines with J gene TRBJ1-1; no firm D call. Germline values: CDR1 SGHTA, CDR2 FQGTGA. This CDR3 has 14 residues. With 3 bases removed from V and 2 bases from J, the gap between germline ends came to 10 bases. The CDR3 sequence: CASSFLGLNTEAFF. CDR3 nucleotide sequence: TGTGCCAGCAGCTTCCTTGGACTCAACACTGAAGCTTTCTTT.